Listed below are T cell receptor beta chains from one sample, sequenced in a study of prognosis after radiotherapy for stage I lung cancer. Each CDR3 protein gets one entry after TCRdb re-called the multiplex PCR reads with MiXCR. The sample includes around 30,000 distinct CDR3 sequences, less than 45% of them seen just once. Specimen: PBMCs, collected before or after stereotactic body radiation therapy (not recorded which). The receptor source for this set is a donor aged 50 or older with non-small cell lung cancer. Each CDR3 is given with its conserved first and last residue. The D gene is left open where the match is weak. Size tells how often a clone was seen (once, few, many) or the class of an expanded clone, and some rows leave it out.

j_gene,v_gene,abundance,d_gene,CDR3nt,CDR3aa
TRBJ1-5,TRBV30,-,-,TGTGCCTGGAGTGTAGATATGGGGAATCAGCCCCAGCATTTT,CAWSVDMGNQPQHF
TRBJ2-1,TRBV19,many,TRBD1,TGTGCCAGTAGTATGGACGGTGCGGGACAGGGGAGGAATGAGCAGTTCTTC,CASSMDGAGQGRNEQFF
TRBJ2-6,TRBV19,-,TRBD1,TGTGCCAGTAGGAAACAGGGGGCGGGCGGGGCCAACGTCCTGACTTTC,CASRKQGAGGANVLTF
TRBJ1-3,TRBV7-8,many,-,TGTGCCAGCAGCTTTTCCTATTACACCTCTGGAAACACCATATATTTT,CASSFSYYTSGNTIYF
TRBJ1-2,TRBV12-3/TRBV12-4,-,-,TGTGCCGGCAGTCCCTGGGTTTTGAGTGATAATTGCTACACCTTC,CAGSPWVLSDNCYTF
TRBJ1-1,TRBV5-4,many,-,TGTGCCAGCGCACCGGGGGGGTTGAACACTGAAGCTTTCTTT,CASAPGGLNTEAFF
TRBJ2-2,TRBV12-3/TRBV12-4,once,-,TGTTCCAGCAGTTTACGGGGTCCCGGGGAGCTGTTTTTT,CSSSLRGPGELFF
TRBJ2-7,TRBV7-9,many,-,TGTGCCAGCAGCTCTCTCGCGGGACGGAGGGGTCTCTACGAGCAGTACTTC,CASSSLAGRRGLYEQYF
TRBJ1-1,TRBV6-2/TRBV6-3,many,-,TGTGCCAGCAGTACCCCGGGGACTGAAGCTTTCTTT,CASSTPGTEAFF
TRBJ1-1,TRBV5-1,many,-,TGCGCCAGCAGCTTACAAATGAACACTGAAGCTTTCTTT,CASSLQMNTEAFF
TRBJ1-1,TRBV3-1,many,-,TGTGCCAGCAGACGGGGACCTGAAGCTTTCTTT,CASRRGPEAFF
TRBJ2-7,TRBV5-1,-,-,TGTGCCAGCAGTTACTCCGGGACCTCAGCGGCGGAGCAGTACTTC,CASSYSGTSAAEQYF
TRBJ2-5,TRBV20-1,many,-,TGCAGTGCTACGAGACAAGAAGAGACCCAGTACTTC,CSATRQEETQYF
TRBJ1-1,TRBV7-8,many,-,TGTGCCAGCAGCTTAAGTAACGTGAACACTGAAGCTTTCTTT,CASSLSNVNTEAFF
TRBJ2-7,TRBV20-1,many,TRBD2,TGCGCCGGGCAGGCGGGAGTCGCCTACGAGCAGTACTTC,CAGQAGVAYEQYF
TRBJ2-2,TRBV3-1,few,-,TGTGCCAGCAGCCTTCCAACGGGGCCTGTAGGCACCGGGGAGCTGTTTTTT,CASSLPTGPVGTGELFF
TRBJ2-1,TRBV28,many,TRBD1,TGTGCCAGCTCCCGACAGGGGCGTTACAATGAGCAGTTCTTC,CASSRQGRYNEQFF
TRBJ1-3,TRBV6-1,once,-,TGTGCCAGCACCACTCCTGGAAACACCATATATTTT,CASTTPGNTIYF
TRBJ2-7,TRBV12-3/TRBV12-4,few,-,TGTGCCAGCAGCCTAAGGCGCGAGCAGTACTTC,CASSLRREQYF
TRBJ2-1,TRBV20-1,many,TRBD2,TGCAGTGCTAGGAAGTCTGGAGGATCAGCGGGGGGCTACAATGAGCAGTTCTTC,CSARKSGGSAGGYNEQFF
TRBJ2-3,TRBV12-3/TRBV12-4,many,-,TGTGCCAGCAGTCCCGCGGGGCTAACAGATACGCAGTATTTT,CASSPAGLTDTQYF
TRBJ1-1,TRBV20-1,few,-,TGCAGTGCCCATTTGATGGAAGCTTTCTTT,CSAHLMEAFF
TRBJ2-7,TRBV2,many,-,TGTGCCAGCAGTGAGGTAGAGGGAGAGGGCGAGCAGTACTTC,CASSEVEGEGEQYF
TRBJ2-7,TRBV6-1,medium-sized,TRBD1,TGTGCCAGCAAACAGGGGGAGACCTACGAGCAGTACTTC,CASKQGETYEQYF
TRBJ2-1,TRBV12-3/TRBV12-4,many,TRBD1,TGTGCCAGCAGTTTAGACCTAGGGACAGGGTACAATGAGCAGTTCTTC,CASSLDLGTGYNEQFF
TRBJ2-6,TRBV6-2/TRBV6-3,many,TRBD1,TGTGCCAGCAGTTTACAGGGGGCGAGAGGGGCCAACGTCCTGACTTTC,CASSLQGARGANVLTF
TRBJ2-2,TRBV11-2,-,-,TGTGCCAGCAGCCGGTCGACGGGACTTAACACCGGGGAGCTGTTTTTT,CASSRSTGLNTGELFF
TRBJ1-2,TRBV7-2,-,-,TGTGCCAGCAGCGACACCGGATACACCCTCTTC,CASSDTGYTLF
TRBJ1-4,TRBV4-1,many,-,TGCGCCAGCAGCTACGGACTGCTCAATGAAAAACTGTTTTTT,CASSYGLLNEKLFF
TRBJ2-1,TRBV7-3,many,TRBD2,TGTGCCAGCAGTTGGACTAGCGGAAGCAATGAGCAGTTCTTC,CASSWTSGSNEQFF
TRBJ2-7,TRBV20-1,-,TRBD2,TGCAGTGCTAGCGGACTAGCGGGAGTCTACGAGCAGTACTTC,CSASGLAGVYEQYF
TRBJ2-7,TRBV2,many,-,TGTGCCAGCAAGAGAACTCTACTTTACGAGCAGTACTTC,CASKRTLLYEQYF
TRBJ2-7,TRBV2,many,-,TGTGCCAGCGGCACCCGGGACCAATCCTACGAGCAGTACTTC,CASGTRDQSYEQYF
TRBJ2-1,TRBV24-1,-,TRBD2,TGTGCCACCAGGTCATCGACGGGACTAGCGGGAGCGGCTGAGCAGTTCTTC,CATRSSTGLAGAAEQFF
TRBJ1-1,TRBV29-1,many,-,TGCAGCGTTTTCTCCGGGCGTAACACTGAAGCTTTCTTT,CSVFSGRNTEAFF
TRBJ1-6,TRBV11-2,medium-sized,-,TGTGCCAGCAGCCCACCAGGGGTAGGCTATAATTCACCCCTCCACTTT,CASSPPGVGYNSPLHF
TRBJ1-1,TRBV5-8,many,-,TGTGCCAGCAGCTTGGTCCGAGACACACTGGGGAACACTGAAGCTTTCTTT,CASSLVRDTLGNTEAFF
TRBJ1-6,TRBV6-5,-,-,TGTGCCAGCAGTTACGCAGAAGGGGACTCCTATAATTCACCCCTCCACTTT,CASSYAEGDSYNSPLHF
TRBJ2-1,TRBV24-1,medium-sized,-,TGTGCCACCAGTGACCACAATGAGCAGTTCTTC,CATSDHNEQFF
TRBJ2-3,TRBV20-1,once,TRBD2,TGCAGTGCTTCAAGTAGCGGGGTACCGGGAGATACGCAGTATTTT,CSASSSGVPGDTQYF
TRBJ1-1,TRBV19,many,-,TGTGCCAGTAGTCCTCCAGGGGCCCCCTCTGAAGCTTTCTTT,CASSPPGAPSEAFF
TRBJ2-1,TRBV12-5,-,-,TGTGCTAGTGGTTTGCCTGGGATAGGGCAATACAATGAGCAGTTCTTC,CASGLPGIGQYNEQFF
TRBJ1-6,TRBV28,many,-,TGTGCCAGCACGCGGGGGCGATCCCCCCTCCACTTT,CASTRGRSPLHF
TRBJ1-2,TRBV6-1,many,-,TGTGCCAGCAGGGCCGACATTACAGGAGGCTACACCTTC,CASRADITGGYTF
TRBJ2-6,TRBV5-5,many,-,TGTGCCAGCAGCTTGGGACAGGCCCCCTCTGGGGCCAACGTCCTGACTTTC,CASSLGQAPSGANVLTF
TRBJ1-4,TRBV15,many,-,TGTGCCACCAGCAGAGATGTTGGAGGGGAGGAAAAACTGTTTTTT,CATSRDVGGEEKLFF
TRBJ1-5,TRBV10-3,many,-,TGTGCCATCAGTGAGAGGGACATGGGATATCAGCCCCAGCATTTT,CAISERDMGYQPQHF
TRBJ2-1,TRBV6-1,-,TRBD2,TGTGCCAGAAACCTAAGCGGGGGGGCTTACAATGAGCAGTTCTTC,CARNLSGGAYNEQFF
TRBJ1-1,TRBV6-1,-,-,TGTGCCAGCAGGATGGGGTTCGACACTGAATCTTTCTTT,CASRMGFDTESFF
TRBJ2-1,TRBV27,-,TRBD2,TGTGCCACCACAGGACTAGCCATCAATGAGCAGTTCTTC,CATTGLAINEQFF
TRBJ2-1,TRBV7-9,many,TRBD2,TGTGCCAGCAGCCCGGGGGGGAGGGCCAACAATGAGCAGTTCTTC,CASSPGGRANNEQFF